This T cell receptor (beta chain) is drawn from a study of blood T cell repertoires in COVID-19. TCRdb's copy holds only in-frame clones and misses some; the assay was immunoSEQ multiplex PCR. Of around 100,000 clones listed, roughly 80% are singletons. The specimen was peripheral blood. This TCR was sampled from a man aged 50-59 years with acute or convalescent COVID-19.

The CDR3 DNA follows: TGTGCCAGCAGTATCGGGACAGGGGAGGACTATGGCTACACCTTC. Residues: CASSIGTGEDYGYTF. The rearrangement joins TRBV5-4 to TRBJ1-2, with 10 bases lining up with TRBD1. CDR3 length: 15 residues. CDR1 is SGHNT and CDR2 is YYREEE in the germline V gene (reference sequence). V dropped 5 bases and J dropped 3; count of bases not matched to a gene: 7.